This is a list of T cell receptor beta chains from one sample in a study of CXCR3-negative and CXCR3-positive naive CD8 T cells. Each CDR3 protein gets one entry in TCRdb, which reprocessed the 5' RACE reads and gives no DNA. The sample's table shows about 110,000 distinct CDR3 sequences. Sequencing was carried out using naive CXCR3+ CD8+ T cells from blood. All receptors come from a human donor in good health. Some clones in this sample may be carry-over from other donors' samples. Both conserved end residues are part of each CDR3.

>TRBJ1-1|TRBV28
CAIRPRTGLTEAFF
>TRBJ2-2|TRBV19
CASSIGTGLATGELFF
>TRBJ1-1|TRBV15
CATEGVEKPEAFF
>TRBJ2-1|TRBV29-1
CSVPPGQSNNEQFF
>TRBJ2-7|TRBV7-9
CASSDPLSSYEQYF
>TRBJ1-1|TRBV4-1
CASSQDGTEAFF
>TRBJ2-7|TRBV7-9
CASTSSGDSYEQYF
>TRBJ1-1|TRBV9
CASSAAVGGNTEAFF
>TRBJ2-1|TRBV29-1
CSAEAEPGYNEQFF
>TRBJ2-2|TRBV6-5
CASSSALGLAGDTGELFF
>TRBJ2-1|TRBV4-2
CASSDTTSGKRIEQFF
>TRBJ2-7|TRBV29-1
CSADTDSYEQYF
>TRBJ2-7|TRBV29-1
CSVCPRGAGYEQYF
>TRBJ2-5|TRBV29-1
CSGRGWQETQYF
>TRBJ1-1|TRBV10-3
CASGGTGGADTEAFF
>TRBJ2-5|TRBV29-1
CSVDAEGLDETQYF
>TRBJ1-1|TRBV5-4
CASSPWISGTEAFF
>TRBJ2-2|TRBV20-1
CSAKGAGTGELFF
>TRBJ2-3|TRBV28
CASSPPSGGALYTQYF
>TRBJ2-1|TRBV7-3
CASSWGGEQFF
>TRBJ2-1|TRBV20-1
CSFPGSSYNEQFF
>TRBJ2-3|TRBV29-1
CSVDSGTTTDTQYF
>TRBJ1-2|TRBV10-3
CAISDEGFNYGYTF
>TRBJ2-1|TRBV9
CASSVASVNNEQFF
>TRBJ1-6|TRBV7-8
CASSTDRTGSNSPLHF
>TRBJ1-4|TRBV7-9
CASSGRGGRGNEKLFF
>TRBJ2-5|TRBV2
CASIDNQETHYF
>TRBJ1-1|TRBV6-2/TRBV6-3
CASSDYRDRGNTEAFF
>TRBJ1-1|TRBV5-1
CASSLEGPGGEAFF
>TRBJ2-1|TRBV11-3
CASSLDYGAGLPYNEQFF
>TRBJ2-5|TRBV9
CASSAGGAVVETQYF
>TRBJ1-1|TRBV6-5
CASSYPGRTGETEAFF
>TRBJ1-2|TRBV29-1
CSVYRGLDYGYTF